Below are 8 T cell receptor beta chains sequenced from a single sample in a study of blood T cell repertoires in COVID-19 (TCRdb year 2020). Libraries came from the immunoSEQ multiplex PCR assay. In its TCRdb copy, this immuneACCESS table keeps in-frame sequences only and misses some clones. Where compared with another copy, unresolved V genes explain less than half of these, and the others have no known cause. This sample gives 200,000 to 300,000 clones in total; under 90% of them show up just once. Around 7.8% of the sample rests with the top ten. The sample comprised peripheral blood. The receptors were sampled from a human donor in a cohort sampled during active COVID-19.

The chain uses TRBV27 and TRBJ1-6; no clear D. V lost 4 bases to trimming and J lost 10 bases, with 14 bases between them. CDR1 is MNHEY, CDR2 SMNVEV, per germline (reference sequence). The CDR3 sequence is 14 residues long. CDR3 residues: CASSWATEPSPLHF. In DNA, the CDR3 is TGTGCCAGCAGTTGGGCCACCGAGCCATCACCCCTCCACTTT.

The rearrangement uses TRBV9 and TRBJ1-4; 7 positions match TRBD1. V gave up 0 bases and J gave up 1 base; unmatched junction bases: 3. This CDR3 has 16 residues. The V gene's germline CDR1 is SGDLS and CDR2 YYNGEE. The CDR3 bases are TGTGCCAGCAGCGTAGGCAGGGGGTTAACTAATGAAAAACTGTTTTTT. Translated: CASSVGRGLTNEKLFF.

The chain links TRBV6-5 to TRBJ2-7; 12 bases are shared with TRBD2. Unmatched junction bases numbered 5, after V lost 4 bases and J lost 7 bases. Germline lookup yields CDR1 MNHEY and CDR2 SVGAGI. The CDR3 runs 14 residues. The DNA for the CDR3 is TGTGCCAGCAGTTGGACTAGCGGGGTGGGGGAGCAGTACTTC. It codes for CASSWTSGVGEQYF.

The rearrangement uses TRBV11-2 and TRBJ1-3, with 10 bases matching TRBD1. The CDR3 length is 15 residues. The V gene end was trimmed by 3 bases and the J gene end by 8 bases; junction bases not matched to a gene: 7. CDR1 and CDR2 (germline): SGHAT, FQNNGV. The CDR3 DNA reads TGTGCCAGCAGCTTCTCCGGGACAGGGGCGGACACCATATATTTT. Translating it yields CASSFSGTGADTIYF.

The V call is TRBV19, the J call TRBJ1-5; maybe TRBD1 (6 bases). The germline gives CDR1 LNHDA, CDR2 SQIVND (reference sequence). V shed 10 bases and J shed 1 base, with 14 bases lying between them. The CDR3 is made up of 14 amino acids. In DNA form, the CDR3 reads TGTGCCACCAGGGTTGACAGGAGCAATCAGCCCCAGCATTTT. Translating it yields CATRVDRSNQPQHF.

The chain recombines TRBV5-1 with TRBJ1-1, with 12 bases that match TRBD1. Germline assignment: CDR1 SGHRS and CDR2 YFSETQ. The CDR3 length is 15 residues. The trim removed 4 bases at V and 4 bases at J, leaving 5 bases unmatched. Written as DNA, the CDR3 is TGCGCCAGCAGCGGGGACAGGGGGCGAATCACTGAAGCTTTCTTT. It yields the protein CASSGDRGRITEAFF.

The chain has TRBV5-3 and TRBJ2-1; TRBD1 might be the D (5 bases). TRBV5-3 is known as an ORF, though its function is uncertain. Trimming removed 0 bases at V and 8 bases at J, with 15 bases between. CDR3 length: 15 residues. This chain's CDR3 is CARSLVCDQGYEQFF. CDR3 sequence (DNA): TGTGCCAGAAGCTTGGTTTGCGACCAGGGCTATGAGCAGTTCTTC.

The rearrangement joins TRBV5-6 to TRBJ2-7; 10 positions agree with TRBD2. The CDR3 sequence is 19 residues long. The germline CDR1 and CDR2 sequences are SGHDT and YYEEEE. V lost 4 bases and J lost 3; bases outside the gene matches: 19. This chain's CDR3 is CASSPRLSTLAGGRYEQYF. The CDR3 bases are TGTGCCAGCAGCCCCAGGCTTTCGACCTTAGCGGGAGGCCGCTACGAGCAGTACTTC.